This TCR beta chain comes out of a study of cytomegalovirus exposure and HLA in healthy donors (TCRdb year 2017). At the level of the whole study: An earlier analysis of roughly 500 of the donors reported around 280 Gb of sequence data and 117 million unique TCR beta sequences obtained from about 179 million T cells. An early release that covered 500 to 800 HLA-typed donors contained approximately 300 gigabases of sequencing data and around 85 million unique TCR sequences. The genetic ancestry cluster associated with self-reported Caucasian donors included 70% to 85% of the 398 genotyped donors. The aim of the study was to test whether cataloging public T cell receptors could identify signatures of past pathogen exposure. The study profiled the T cell repertoires of around 700 subjects by immunosequencing and related them to cytomegalovirus serostatus. Along with the approximately 600-subject first cohort, a separate validation cohort of roughly 110 different subjects was used. To predict cytomegalovirus infection status, the study brought together high-throughput TCR immunosequencing, statistical association of individual TCRs with disease status, and machine learning. A later analysis re-analyzed previously published TCR beta repertoires from 500 to 700 donors and added high-resolution HLA genotyping to study TCR occurrence patterns. The later analysis used no new phenotypic data to find candidate immune exposures, relying instead on TCR beta sequences and their occurrence across donors. An earlier analysis of 587 of the donors used high-throughput TCR beta sequencing to judge whether each TCR beta V gene segment behaved as functional or pseudogenic. Donor age, sex, ethnicity and CMV serostatus were compiled together with the repertoire data. In a later genetic analysis, genome-wide SNP genotypes for 398 of the 666 donors were used, and that subset was treated as a discovery cohort. Every discovery cohort repertoire had been produced on one sequencing platform. HLA typing included class I and class II loci at four-digit resolution. The number of typed donors differed by locus: roughly 629-640 for A, B, C, DRB1 and DQB1; 522 for DQA1; some 610 for DPA1; and about 450 for DPB1. Several DR-DQ haplotypes were handled as single units for association and clustering, since linkage in the cohort was strong. On average, roughly 240,000 unique TCR beta nucleotide sequences were sequenced per donor among 350 to 400 genotyped donors of the cohort, with 15% to 20% of those sequences being non-productive. The full study reports these points: Roughly uniform sequencing depth across donors was assumed in presence/absence analyses, although this assumption may not hold. Across donors, most TCR sequences were observed very rarely, whereas some public TCRs were present in many individuals. A further reported finding was that TCR beta sequences accurately predicted the HLA-A and HLA-B alleles for most subjects in the first cohort. The sequencing pipeline was judged likely to have produced a cluster of highly shared sequence variants as a technical artifact. The study listed 150 to 200 TCR beta chains as associated with cytomegalovirus. A later analysis found that most CMV-associated TCR beta chains appeared HLA-restricted, with HLA associations seemingly driven largely by CMV exposure. Only TCR beta chains were sequenced in this cohort, and the absence of alpha or paired-chain data limited detectable features. It was suggested by the authors that the approach could potentially be generalized to other disease states and immunological phenotypes. Compared with the approximately 670-donor mean, donors in an Asian-associated ancestry cluster had fewer N-insertions in productive TCRs, according to a later genetic analysis. Some IMGT-functional V segments, including TRBV6-2 and TRBV6-3, could not be distinguished by the 87-base-pair reads and were therefore excluded. The earlier analysis of almost 600 of the donors excluded 15 to 20 rarely observed V segments, including chromosome 9 orphons, because counts were too low. The only immune exposure information available for the cohort was CMV serostatus. Because HLA typing was missing for some donors at each locus, association tests included only the typed subset. Broadly in line with IMGT annotations, most TCR beta V segments showed up in productive rearrangements about 87% or about 30% of the time in an earlier analysis of around 600 of the donors. Specific HLA alleles were associated with 18,000 or so TCR beta sequences at a false discovery rate of 0.05 in a later analysis. In vitro tests confirmed that a few of the cytomegalovirus-associated TCR beta chains recognize cytomegalovirus antigens. When HLA alleles, especially DR and DQ, strongly co-occurred, TCR associations were difficult to assign to individual alleles. Linkage disequilibrium might explain the correlated functional status among segregating V segments, but an unknown experimental factor could not be ruled out. V-gene and J-gene trimming of TCR beta chains was associated with a missense DCLRE1C variant in a later genetic analysis, and the association was replicated in an independent cohort. Cytomegalovirus status was reported to be diagnosed by the classifier with high specificity and sensitivity in both the original and validation cohorts. In a later analysis, HLA-associated TCR beta chains showed more clonal expansion and lower generation probabilities than non-associated chains that were equally common. A later analysis reported that several top co-occurrence clusters appeared linked to parvovirus B19, influenza, CMV and Epstein-Barr virus. In a later analysis, the rate of TCR association differed among HLA loci, with DRB1 alleles having the most associated TCRs and HLA-C alleles having the fewest.

The cohort comprised some 680 healthy bone marrow donors. Cohort members were all nominally healthy when sampled, although unrecorded immune exposures were likely present. The donor tested CMV seronegative, placing the donor among the 352 seronegative members of the cohort. Each donor provided a peripheral blood sample, and peripheral blood mononuclear cells were used for TCR beta sequencing. The Qiagen DNeasy Blood Extraction Kit was used to extract genomic DNA from the blood cell samples. The CDR3, cysteine through phenylalanine, is 15 amino acids long. Only the CDR3 DNA stays, 45 bases, in frame from base 1. The germline V gene (reference sequence) supplies CDR1 GTSNPN and CDR2 SVGIG. Trimming accounts for 8 bases at V and 8 bases at J, while the number of junction bases matched to no gene is 17. About this clone itself: No antigen is known for it. No per-base quality is available; no much larger clone lies one base away.

The receptor library was made with the immunoSEQ multiplex PCR assay. A mixture of 60 forward primers for TCR Vbeta segments and 13 reverse primers for TCR Jbeta segments was used in the multiplex PCR. The CDR3 region of rearranged TCR beta genes was amplified from genomic DNA with a multiplex PCR assay. The Illumina HiSeq System was used to sequence the amplified TCR beta libraries as 87-base-pair reads. In the authors' own workflow: In a later analysis, tens of millions of unique TCR beta chains were counted across the 650 to 750 repertoires, and roughly 11 million of these chains were shared by at least two donors. Raw reads were error-corrected and collapsed into unique sequences by a nearest-neighbor algorithm in which closely related sequences were merged to remove PCR and sequencing errors. To assign V, D and J gene segments, CDR3 sequences were aligned to IMGT reference sequences. For a sequence to be retained, at least a six-nucleotide match to both a V gene segment and a J gene segment was required. Rearrangements were called productive when the CDR3 lacked stop codons and stayed in frame with V and J; all others were non-productive. Following IMGT convention, CDR3 was defined as the stretch from the second conserved V-encoded cysteine to the conserved J-encoded phenylalanine. The earlier analysis of some 600 of the donors excluded sequences that lacked an unambiguous match to a single V gene segment. In an earlier analysis of approximately 590 of the donors, a V segment was called functional when productive rearrangements were above 56.7%, and segregating when the standard deviation between donors exceeded 5%. A statistical classification framework was built to diagnose cytomegalovirus status from the catalog of TCR beta chain sequences. In a later analysis, V and J genes were assigned by comparing TCR nucleotide sequences against IMGT/GENE-DB human TR gene sequences. In a later analysis, CDR3 sequences and most-parsimonious VDJ recombination scenarios were assigned using the TCRdist pipeline. In a later analysis, each TCR beta chain was defined by its CDR3 amino acid sequence together with its V-gene family, and reads lacking a unique V-gene family were excluded. To address suspected cross-contamination and a sequencing artifact, a later analysis removed approximately 590 highly shared, low-generation-probability nucleotide sequences. In a later analysis, a clonal expansion index for each public chain was calculated from normalized within-repertoire ranks of inferred template counts. In a later analysis, generation probabilities were computed using a VDJ recombination model fitted to out-of-frame rearrangements, and the results were checked against IGoR. In a later analysis, TCR-TCR, TCR-HLA and TCR-CMV co-occurrence was scored with hypergeometric tests, and a repertoire-size bias correction was applied to TCR pairs. In a later analysis, false discovery rates were estimated by permuting HLA or CMV assignments 20 times. A later analysis grouped co-occurring TCRs with DBSCAN, adding TCRdist sequence similarity when clustering within HLA-allele-positive subsets. For co-occurrence clustering, repertoires with fewer than 30,000 or more than 120,000 public chains were excluded, along with about five repertoires with anomalous nucleotide sharing. The table comes from immuneACCESS by way of TCRdb, which keeps in-frame sequences with V and J called. Part of the clones is missing from these tables; in studies checked, under half for an unresolved V gene and the rest for unknown reasons. From that table come the V and J calls and clone size; the DNA was used to work out D and trimming. In this sample the table shows 150,000 to 200,000 clones, roughly 71% of which occur a single time. The top ten clones comprise 1.5% of the sample.

The receptor was derived from a girl aged 5 to 17 in good health and CMV-seronegative. This sequence uses TRBV30 and TRBJ1-2; 10 middle bases align to TRBD1. Input material: PBMCs. The DNA sequence is as follows: TGTGCCCGGGACTCAGAGGGACAGGGGATTGGGGGCTACACCTTC. This yields the protein CARDSEGQGIGGYTF.